These 28 T cell receptor beta chains share one sample of origin, sequenced in a study of blood T cell repertoires in COVID-19. Clones were sequenced by immunoSEQ multiplex PCR, and TCRdb holds only the in-frame ones, with some missing. Among 100,000 to 150,000 clones, roughly 72% were seen once, and the ten largest hold 5.5%. Specimen: peripheral blood. These receptors all stem from a man in his sixties with acute or convalescent COVID-19.

This chain joins TRBV6-5 and TRBJ2-1, with 11 bases lining up with TRBD2. CDR1 is MNHEY and CDR2 is SVGAGI in the germline V gene. This CDR3 spans 13 amino acids. V gave up 10 bases and J gave up 9 bases; unmatched junction bases: 8. CDR3 protein: CATVIAGGSEQFF. CDR3 DNA: TGTGCCACCGTAATAGCGGGAGGGAGTGAGCAGTTCTTC.

V is TRBV7-9 and J is TRBJ2-3; a weak D match, TRBD2 (5 bases). The V end was cut by 8 bases, the J end by 2 bases, with 8 bases between. In germline, CDR1 is SEHNR, CDR2 FQNEAQ (reference sequence). CDR3 size: 12 residues. This CDR3 reads CASLDFTDTQYF. CDR3 sequence (DNA): TGTGCCAGCCTGGACTTCACAGATACGCAGTATTTT.

This chain connects TRBV3-1 (or the pseudogene TRBV3-2) to TRBJ2-1; D is unresolved. CDR3 size: 13 residues. Trimming shortened V by 4 bases and J by 4 bases, and 8 bases separated the two germline ends. Germline V gene sequence: CDR1 LGHDT, CDR2 YNNKEL (reference sequence). The CDR3 protein is CASSRLRYNEQFF. CDR3 sequence (DNA): TGTGCCAGCAGCCGGTTGCGATACAATGAGCAGTTCTTC.

J is TRBJ1-2 and V is TRBV6-5; 7 nucleotides align to TRBD1. The V and J ends lost 7 bases and 4 bases, in that order; junction bases with no gene match: 6. This CDR3 region has 13 residues. Germline V CDR1 and CDR2: MNHEY, SVGAGI. The CDR3 DNA reads TGTGCCAGCATTCCGACAGGGACCTATGGCTACACCTTC. Amino acid sequence: CASIPTGTYGYTF.

The J gene is TRBJ1-3, the V gene TRBV30, with D possibly being TRBD1 (6 bases). Trimming took 4 bases from V and 0 from J, leaving 19 bases between them. Germline values: CDR1 GTSNPN, CDR2 SVGIG (reference sequence). CDR3 length equals 17 residues. The CDR3 protein is CAWMSPLDSLSGNTIYF. The CDR3 nucleotides are TGTGCCTGGATGTCCCCCTTGGACAGCCTCTCTGGAAACACCATATATTTT.

The chain combines TRBV5-1 with TRBJ2-5; 10 bases map to TRBD1. Germline V gene data show CDR1 as SGHRS and CDR2 as YFSETQ. V trimming: 4 bases; J trimming: 5 bases; junction bases outside the gene matches: 5. The CDR3 contains 14 residues. The CDR3 loop reads CASSRQGAQETQYF. CDR3 DNA: TGCGCCAGCAGCCGACAGGGGGCCCAGGAGACCCAGTACTTC.

The V gene is TRBV3-1 (or the pseudogene TRBV3-2), the J gene TRBJ2-2, with TRBD2 matching 8 bases. The CDR3 length is 15 residues. The V gene end was trimmed by 6 bases and the J gene end by 4 bases; junction bases not matched to a gene: 7. Germline lookup yields CDR1 LGHDT and CDR2 YNNKEL (reference sequence). CDR3: CASRPLAVTTGELFF. CDR3 DNA: TGTGCCAGCAGGCCACTAGCGGTGACCACCGGGGAGCTGTTTTTT.

This clone was observed a few times. The J gene is TRBJ2-2, the V gene TRBV7-3, with TRBD2 matching 7 bases. The CDR3 has 15 residues. The J segment lost 4 bases and the V segment lost 5 bases, leaving 7 bases of the junction unmatched. Germline V gene lookup returns CDR1 SGHTA and CDR2 FQGTGA. Written as DNA, the CDR3 is TGTGCCAGCAGCCGCGGGAGAAGGGGCACCGGGGAGCTGTTTTTT. It codes for CASSRGRRGTGELFF.

This clone occurred a few times. This chain uses TRBV7-8 with TRBJ1-1; 7 bases are shared with TRBD1. This CDR3 contains 16 residues. Germline values: CDR1 SGHVS, CDR2 FQNEAQ. The J segment lost 0 bases and the V segment lost 3 bases, leaving 7 bases of the junction unmatched. The CDR3 coding sequence is TGTGCCAGCAGCTTGACCTCCGGGACAGTGAACACTGAAGCTTTCTTT. This sequence encodes CASSLTSGTVNTEAFF.

The CDR3 region is CASSLRGPTSGRPTYEQYF. CDR3 in DNA: TGCGCCAGCAGCCTACGCGGACCGACTAGCGGGAGGCCAACCTACGAGCAGTACTTC. The chain is built from TRBV5-1 and TRBJ2-7; 13 bases match TRBD2. This CDR3 has 19 residues. Germline loops: CDR1 SGHRS, CDR2 YFSETQ. V trimming: 4 bases; J trimming: 2 bases; junction bases outside the gene matches: 15.

This clone showed up just a few times. The V and J genes are TRBV28 and TRBJ2-6; 8 bases match TRBD1. Germline V CDR1 and CDR2: MDHEN, SYDVKM. V dropped 5 bases and J dropped 0; count of bases not matched to a gene: 9. The CDR3 is made up of 18 amino acids. The CDR3 DNA sequence: TGTGCCAGCAGTCTAGGGACAGGCAAACTCTCTGGGGCCAACGTCCTGACTTTC. The encoded protein is CASSLGTGKLSGANVLTF.

As to this clone: Germline is not matched at one junction end, which may reflect a read error. The rearrangement links TRBV7-2 to TRBJ2-5; D gene ambiguous. The CDR3 contains 14 residues. In germline, CDR1 is SGHTA, CDR2 FQGNSA. The CDR3 DNA follows: TGTGCCAGCAGTTTAGATTCTAGGCATGAGACCCAGTACTTC. Translation: CASSLDSRHETQYF. The variable domain in full, completed from reference TRBV7-2 and TRBJ2-5, reads GAGVSQSPSNKVTEKGKDVELRCDPISGHTALYWYRQSLGQGLEFLIYFQGNSAPDKSGLPSDRFSAERTGGSVSTLTIQRTQQEDSAVYLCASSLDSRHETQYFGPGTRLLVL.

This clone was counted between two and nine times. The rearrangement links TRBV27 to TRBJ1-2, with 9 nucleotides matching TRBD1. Germline V gene data show CDR1 as MNHEY and CDR2 as SMNVEV (reference sequence). The CDR3 has 15 amino acids. V shed 3 bases, J shed 6 bases, and the junction held 8 bases outside the gene matches. The CDR3 DNA is TGTGCCAGCAGTTTTGGCCTCGGGACAGGGAATGGCTACACCTTC. Encoded protein: CASSFGLGTGNGYTF.

The J gene is TRBJ2-7, the V gene TRBV6-5; D is possibly TRBD1 (7 bases). The length of the CDR3 is 13 residues. The V gene's germline CDR1 is MNHEY and CDR2 SVGAGI. Deletions cut 6 bases from V and 2 bases from J, with 11 bases between. The CDR3 DNA reads TGTGCCAGCAGAACAGGGGAGGCCTACGAGCAGTACTTC. Its protein is CASRTGEAYEQYF.

The CDR3 here is CASSPYGNRGRLF. CDR3 nucleotide sequence: TGTGCCAGCAGCCCCTATGGCAACAGGGGCAGGCTTTTT. The chain combines TRBV21-1 with TRBJ1-4; no check of the table's D call, TRBD1, against the DNA was made. TRBV21-1 corresponds to a pseudogene. The CDR3 covers 13 residues.

This sequence joins TRBV5-1 and TRBJ2-1, with 8 bases lining up with TRBD1. The V and J ends lost 3 bases and 7 bases, in that order; junction bases with no gene match: 6. The CDR3 contains 14 residues. Germline CDR1 and CDR2: SGHRS and YFSETQ. This CDR3 is CASSWMTGVNEQFF. CDR3 sequence (DNA): TGCGCCAGCAGCTGGATGACAGGGGTTAATGAGCAGTTCTTC.

V gene TRBV13 combines with J gene TRBJ1-1; D may be TRBD1 (6 bases). Trimming removed 2 bases at V and 1 base at J, with 11 bases between. Germline V gene lookup returns CDR1 PRHDT and CDR2 FYEKMQ (reference sequence). The CDR3 consists of 15 residues. Here the CDR3 reads CASSLRQGSNTEAFF. In DNA form, the CDR3 reads TGTGCCAGCAGCTTACGGCAGGGGTCGAACACTGAAGCTTTCTTT.

The J gene is TRBJ2-3, the V gene TRBV24-1; tentative D call: TRBD2 (5 bases). The V gene's germline CDR1 is KGHDR and CDR2 SFDVKD. Trimming removed 4 bases at V and 0 bases at J, with 16 bases between. The length of the CDR3 is 17 residues. The CDR3 loop is CATSDYATGISTDTQYF. The CDR3 nucleotides are TGTGCCACCAGTGACTACGCAACGGGGATAAGCACAGATACGCAGTATTTT.

This clone was observed at least ten times. In DNA form, the CDR3 reads TGTGCCAGCAGGAGGGACAGACCTCCCTATGGCTACACCTTC. Protein sequence: CASRRDRPPYGYTF. The chain carries TRBV7-9 and TRBJ1-2; TRBD1 agrees at 7 bases. This CDR3 region has 14 residues. V lost 6 bases and J lost 4; bases outside the gene matches: 8. The germline V gene has CDR1 SEHNR and CDR2 FQNEAQ (reference sequence).

The V gene is TRBV25-1, the J gene TRBJ1-5, with TRBD1 as a possible D gene (5 bases). Germline lookup yields CDR1 MGHDK and CDR2 SYGVNS. The V end was cut by 7 bases, the J end by 2 bases, with 12 bases between. This CDR3 is 14 amino acids long. For the CDR3, the DNA is TGTGCCAGCACGCCGGGGGATCGCAATCAGCCCCAGCATTTT. Residues: CASTPGDRNQPQHF.

This chain joins TRBV10-3 and TRBJ2-5; 7 nucleotides align to TRBD1. Germline CDR1 is ENHRY and CDR2 is SYGVKD. There are 11 residues in the CDR3. After removal of 10 bases from V and 5 bases from J, the junction contained 4 bases not matched to a gene. Here the CDR3 reads CATGQEETQYF. In DNA, the CDR3 is TGTGCCACCGGACAGGAGGAGACCCAGTACTTC.

The V gene is TRBV10-3, the J gene TRBJ1-1, with D tentatively TRBD1 (6 bases). Germline V gives CDR1 ENHRY, CDR2 SYGVKD. Trimming pared 6 bases from V and 9 bases from J, leaving 14 bases between. The CDR3 is 12 amino acids. CDR3 nucleotides: TGTGCCATCAGGACAGGCGCCTCGAAAGCTTTCTTT. Residues: CAIRTGASKAFF.

This clone was counted a few times. V usage is TRBV6-6 and J usage is TRBJ2-1; TRBD2 matches 16 bases. The CDR3 has 20 residues. Germline V gives CDR1 MNHNY, CDR2 SVGAGI (reference sequence). The V segment lost 5 bases and the J segment 0 bases; nucleotides outside the gene matches: 10. CDR3 region: CASSPQGLAGGPSSYNEQFF. In nucleotides, the CDR3 is TGTGCCAGCAGTCCCCAGGGACTAGCGGGAGGGCCTAGCTCCTACAATGAGCAGTTCTTC.

The count of this clone is one. The rearrangement uses TRBV6-5 and TRBJ2-1; D perhaps matches TRBD2 (6 bases). The CDR3 has 13 amino acids. V shed 5 bases and J shed 7 bases, with 12 bases lying between them. Germline loops: CDR1 MNHEY, CDR2 SVGAGI. CDR3 amino acids: CASSRSGANEQFF. The CDR3 bases are TGTGCCAGCAGTCGTAGCGGTGCGAATGAGCAGTTCTTC.

This clone came up a few times. CDR3 sequence (DNA): TGTGCCAGCAGTACATGGACAGGGGGCTACGAGCAGTACTTC. Protein product: CASSTWTGGYEQYF. V usage is TRBV6-5 and J usage is TRBJ2-7; 10 positions agree with TRBD1. This CDR3 spans 14 amino acids. From germline, CDR1 is MNHEY and CDR2 SVGAGI. V lost 5 bases to trimming and J lost 3 bases; unmatched junction nucleotides: 4.

This clone showed up just once. CDR3 residues: CASSLAQSGTDGYTF. CDR3 nucleotides: TGCGCCAGCAGCTTGGCTCAGTCGGGGACTGATGGCTACACCTTC. The gene calls are TRBV5-1 and TRBJ1-2; D is perhaps TRBD1 (5 bases). CDR1 is SGHRS, CDR2 YFSETQ, per germline. Trimming removed 0 bases from V and 6 bases from J, with 15 bases in between. The CDR3 consists of 15 residues.

J is TRBJ2-7 and V is TRBV5-1, with TRBD2 matching 12 bases. CDR3 length: 18 amino acids. Germline V gene data show CDR1 as SGHRS and CDR2 as YFSETQ. V lost 4 bases to trimming and J lost 1 base; unmatched junction nucleotides: 12. Written as DNA, the CDR3 is TGCGCCAGCAGCCTTGATCCTAGCGGGGGGGCGATTTCCTACGAGCAGTACTTC. Translating it yields CASSLDPSGGAISYEQYF.

The chain employs TRBV25-1 and TRBJ2-6; TRBD2 is a possible D gene (6 bases). Looked up from germline, CDR1 is MGHDK and CDR2 is SYGVNS. The length of the CDR3 is 16 residues. V lost 4 bases and J 0 bases, leaving 10 bases between the germline ends. CDR3 loop: CASSGDWLSGANVLTF. As DNA, the CDR3 is TGTGCCAGCAGTGGGGACTGGCTCTCTGGGGCCAACGTCCTGACTTTC.